The 18 T cell receptor beta chains below all came from one sample that was sequenced in a study of blood T cell repertoires in COVID-19. Method: immunoSEQ multiplex PCR; TCRdb's copy keeps in-frame clones and lacks some. The sample has more than 300,000 clones; roughly 87% are singletons. The specimen was PBMCs or T cells enriched from blood (not recorded which). The receptors here all came from a woman aged 50 to 65 who had recovered from COVID-19.

This chain links TRBV5-4 with TRBJ1-6, with 7 bases matching TRBD1. The CDR3 totals 14 residues. Germline V gene lookup returns CDR1 SGHNT and CDR2 YYREEE (reference sequence). V was pared by 4 bases and J by 7 bases, with 5 bases of the junction left unmatched. CDR3: CASSLDRANSPLHF. As DNA, the CDR3 is TGTGCCAGCAGCCTAGACAGGGCCAATTCACCCCTCCACTTT. Based on the CDR3 plus reference TRBV5-4 and TRBJ1-6, the full variable domain is ETGVTQSPTHLIKTRGQQVTLRCSSQSGHNTVSWYQQALGQGPQFIFQYYREEENGRGNFPPRFSGLQFPNYSSELNVNALELDDSALYLCASSLDRANSPLHFGNGTRLTVT.

This chain connects TRBV5-6 to TRBJ2-7; possibly TRBD2 for D (6 bases). V was shortened by 5 bases and J by 4 bases, with 13 bases between the two germline ends. Germline V gene data show CDR1 as SGHDT and CDR2 as YYEEEE. CDR3 length: 13 amino acids. CDR3 sequence (DNA): TGTGCCAGCAGACCGGGGGTCGGTTACGAGCAGTACTTC. As protein: CASRPGVGYEQYF.

The table lists this clone with a few counts. The rearrangement joins TRBV23-1 to TRBJ1-2, with D possibly being TRBD1 (5 bases). TRBV23-1 is flagged as an ORF with uncertain function. The CDR3 is 17 amino acids. V was clipped by 4 bases and J by 6 bases, with 24 bases between them. The CDR3: CASSRPRGVPDRDGYTF. The CDR3 DNA is TGCGCCAGCAGTCGCCCTCGGGGGGTACCAGATAGGGATGGCTACACCTTC.

The V gene is TRBV27, the J gene TRBJ1-4; D is undetermined. This CDR3 contains 16 residues. Per germline, CDR1 MNHEY and CDR2 SMNVEV (reference sequence). The V end lost 1 base, the J end lost 3 bases, and 12 bases lay between the germline ends. The CDR3 sequence: CASSLFAGLANEKLFF. The CDR3 DNA is TGTGCCAGCAGTTTATTTGCGGGATTAGCTAATGAAAAACTGTTTTTT.

This clone appeared once. The V call is TRBV7-9, the J call TRBJ2-5; the match to TRBD1 covers 10 bases. CDR1 and CDR2 (germline): SEHNR, FQNEAQ (reference sequence). V shed 7 bases and J 4 bases; nucleotides not matched to a gene: 9. The length of the CDR3 is 15 residues. The DNA of the CDR3 is TGTGCCAGCACCCCGGGACAGGGGTGGTCAGAGACCCAGTACTTC. Protein product: CASTPGQGWSETQYF.

The chain couples TRBV7-9 to TRBJ1-1; tentatively, D is TRBD1 (6 bases). This CDR3 has 14 amino acids. Trimming shortened V by 5 bases and J by 4 bases, and 14 bases separated the two germline ends. Germline assignment: CDR1 SEHNR and CDR2 FQNEAQ (reference sequence). This CDR3 is CASSTPGGATEAFF. CDR3 coding DNA: TGTGCCAGCAGCACCCCGGGGGGGGCCACTGAAGCTTTCTTT.

This chain uses TRBV9 with TRBJ1-4, with D maybe TRBD1 (6 bases). There are 17 residues in the CDR3. Trimming removed 3 bases at V and 5 bases at J, with 20 bases between. The germline V gene encodes CDR1 SGDLS and CDR2 YYNGEE. CDR3 protein: CASSAQGTPGLNEKLFF. Here the CDR3 DNA reads TGTGCCAGCAGCGCGCAGGGGACACCGGGATTAAATGAAAAACTGTTTTTT.

The chain links TRBV6-2 or TRBV6-3 to TRBJ1-3; no definite D call. The germline gives CDR1 MNHEY, CDR2 SVGEGT. Between the trimmed V and J ends, which lost 6 bases and 8 bases, there was a span of 14 bases. The CDR3 spans 13 residues. CDR3 coding DNA: TGTGCCAGCAGCCGACGGATGCGGGACACCATATATTTT. Amino acid sequence: CASSRRMRDTIYF.

The V call is TRBV28, the J call TRBJ1-5, with TRBD1 as a possible D gene (5 bases). V gave up 3 bases and J gave up 2 bases, with 11 bases separating them. CDR1 is MDHEN and CDR2 is SYDVKM in the germline V gene. The CDR3 has 15 amino acids. CDR3 nucleotides: TGTGCCAGCAGTTTGGCAGGGTGGCGCAATCAGCCCCAGCATTTT. It encodes CASSLAGWRNQPQHF.

V and J are TRBV7-2 and TRBJ1-3; D not certain. Per the germline V gene, CDR1 is SGHTA and CDR2 is FQGNSA. The CDR3 length is 15 residues. V lost 1 base and J 0 bases, leaving 7 bases between the germline ends. The CDR3 DNA sequence: TGTGCCAGCAGCTTAGATTCTCTCTCTGGAAACACCATATATTTT. Translation: CASSLDSLSGNTIYF.

The chain joins TRBV12-3 or TRBV12-4 to TRBJ1-5; D is unresolved. With 3 bases removed from V and 6 bases from J, the gap between germline ends came to 9 bases. There are 13 residues in the CDR3. The DNA of the CDR3 is TGTGCCAGCAGTTTTGCGGATCGTCAGCCCCAGCATTTT. It encodes CASSFADRQPQHF.

V gene TRBV5-1 combines with J gene TRBJ1-6; D possibly corresponds to TRBD1 (6 bases). V was trimmed by 4 bases and J by 7 bases, leaving 15 bases between them. The V gene's germline CDR1 is SGHRS and CDR2 YFSETQ. CDR3 length: 15 amino acids. CDR3 bases: TGCGCCAGCAGCACAGAGCCAGGGGAAAATTCACCCCTCCACTTT. This codes for CASSTEPGENSPLHF.

The chain couples TRBV12-3 or TRBV12-4 to TRBJ1-5, with no clear D. V was shortened by 6 bases and J by 7 bases, with 10 bases between the two germline ends. The CDR3 covers 12 residues. The CDR3 sequence: CASSLDQQPQHF. CDR3 coding DNA: TGTGCCAGCAGCCTTGATCAGCAGCCCCAGCATTTT.

The chain employs TRBV6-4 and TRBJ2-5, with TRBD2 identical over 9 bases. Germline lookup yields CDR1 MRHNA and CDR2 SNTAGT. The CDR3 runs 13 residues. CDR3 in amino acids: CAPGASGIGTQYF. The CDR3 DNA reads as TGTGCTCCGGGAGCTAGCGGGATCGGGACCCAGTACTTC.

In this sample, this clone turned up a few times. V gene TRBV7-2 combines with J gene TRBJ1-6, with 8 bases identical to TRBD1. The CDR3 covers 13 residues. The germline CDR1 and CDR2 sequences are SGHTA and FQGNSA. The V gene end was trimmed by 7 bases and the J gene end by 9 bases; junction bases not matched to a gene: 5. The CDR3 is CASTGDRISPLHF. CDR3 nucleotides: TGTGCCAGCACCGGGGACAGGATTTCACCCCTCCACTTT.

This chain joins TRBV28 and TRBJ1-2; the D is unclear. Deletions cut 3 bases from V and 0 bases from J, with 11 bases between. Per the germline V gene, CDR1 is MDHEN and CDR2 is SYDVKM. CDR3 length: 15 amino acids. The CDR3 loop reads CASSLAPGSNYGYTF. The CDR3 DNA sequence: TGTGCCAGCAGTTTGGCCCCAGGATCTAACTATGGCTACACCTTC.

This chain joins TRBV7-9 and TRBJ2-1; tentatively, D is TRBD2 (7 bases). V dropped 2 bases and J dropped 7 bases, with 15 bases sitting between them. Looked up from germline, CDR1 is SEHNR and CDR2 is FQNEAQ (reference sequence). The CDR3 totals 15 residues. The chain's CDR3 is CASSLPLGGLNEQFF. The DNA for the CDR3 is TGTGCCAGCAGCTTACCTCTCGGGGGGCTGAATGAGCAGTTCTTC.

The V and J genes are TRBV10-3 and TRBJ2-2; 13 positions match TRBD2. Germline CDR1 reads ENHRY; CDR2 reads SYGVKD. The junction had 7 bases not matched to a gene; V was cut back by 6 bases and J by 6 bases. The CDR3 loop spans 16 amino acids. The CDR3 sequence is CAIRRTSGGPPGELFF. The CDR3 DNA follows: TGTGCCATCAGGAGGACTAGCGGGGGCCCCCCCGGGGAGCTGTTTTTT.